These T cell receptor beta chains were read from a single sample in a study of blood T cells in healthy people across ages. TCRdb reprocessed the 5' RACE reads with MiXCR, giving one entry per CDR3 protein. The table records fewer than 800,000 distinct CDR3 sequences, around 49% of them present only once. Input material: blood. These receptors were collected from a woman aged 55-69 years in good health. CDR3s include the opening cysteine and the closing phenylalanine or tryptophan.

TRBV20-1	TRBJ2-7	CSAYGVKEEQYF
TRBV5-1	TRBJ2-7	CASSLGLNYEQYF
TRBV7-9	TRBJ2-1	CASSLAGHLVHNEQFF
TRBV5-1	TRBJ2-1	CASTRDTYNEQFF
TRBV7-2	TRBJ2-5	CASSLGLREGIRETQYF
TRBV12-3/TRBV12-4	TRBJ2-5	CASSPGGRGEQYF
TRBV20-1	TRBJ1-5	CSASKGTGKNQPQHF
TRBV9	TRBJ2-1	CASSVTGTNSYNEQFF
TRBV7-2	TRBJ2-4	CASSLKRGQGGNIQYF
TRBV2	TRBJ1-2	CASRTGSATTVRGYTF
TRBV5-1	TRBJ2-7	CASSPTGNTYNEQYF
TRBV6-2/TRBV6-3	TRBJ1-6	CASSYSITGTEDSYNSPLHF
TRBV12-3/TRBV12-4	TRBJ2-1	CASSYRRGGSDEQFF
TRBV20-1	.	CSARGFWDEQYF
TRBV3-1	TRBJ2-1	CASSQGWKNEQFF
TRBV6-5	TRBJ2-3	CASSPRFGSPPDTQYF
TRBV12-5	TRBJ2-5	CASGLGLSGSLQETQYF
TRBV27	TRBJ2-7	CASRGSSGRNEQYF
TRBV20-1	TRBJ1-3	CSAPGLGNTIYF
TRBV7-2	TRBJ2-7	CASSETSTVKRYF
TRBV5-1	TRBJ2-1	CASSRGDRAFNEQFF
TRBV3-1	TRBJ2-7	CASSQGWLAGGPPIAYEQYF
TRBV6-6	TRBJ1-6	CASSPQTGYGISPLHF
TRBV6-2/TRBV6-3	TRBJ2-7	CASARGPYYEQYF
TRBV20-1	TRBJ2-7	CSARVQTGTGRVEQYF
TRBV7-3	TRBJ2-7	CASSSGGGTMSYEQYF
TRBV3-1	TRBJ1-1	CASSTPGLTEAFF
TRBV29-1	TRBJ2-5	CSVVRGDRRQEIQYF
TRBV27	.	CASSLLGQGAYRGTQYF
TRBV11-1	TRBJ2-7	CASSLDVEQYF
TRBV29-1	TRBJ1-5	CSVEVPDRNQPQHF
TRBV5-1	.	CTSSESSGTAGEQYF
TRBV2	TRBJ2-3	CATMDSLSTDTQYF
TRBV29-1	TRBJ2-3	CSVRSGSVSDTQYF
TRBV20-1	TRBJ2-7	CSARRTLGYEQYF
TRBV28	TRBJ1-5	CASRRVQGVGNQPQHF
TRBV7-2	TRBJ2-1	CASSSTGTSGPYNEQFF
TRBV6-2/TRBV6-3	TRBJ1-1	CASSYVGEAFF
TRBV28	TRBJ2-2	CASSLETGGNTGELFF
TRBV29-1	TRBJ1-2	CSVDVQGAYYGYTF
TRBV7-2	TRBJ2-7	CASSFTGTGTYEQYF
TRBV4-2	TRBJ2-3	CASGPAGTDTQYF
TRBV7-2	TRBJ2-7	CASRWRENSYEQYF
TRBV20-1	.	CSARDLRTGAYEQYF
TRBV7-2	TRBJ2-5	CASSMGGRRETQYF
TRBV6-4	TRBJ2-3	CASSDSKGTDTQYF
TRBV19	TRBJ1-1	CASSRYLATEAFF
TRBV29-1	TRBJ2-7	CSVEGQSYEQYF
TRBV29-1	TRBJ1-1	CSVLPGGVDTEAFF
TRBV29-1	TRBJ2-1	CGTAARNEQFF
TRBV7-2	TRBJ2-7	CASSFQQGNGYEQYF
TRBV12-3/TRBV12-4	TRBJ2-3	CASSPERADTQYF
TRBV10-3	TRBJ1-2	CAISDPLGLGYTF
TRBV4-2	TRBJ1-1	CASSQDRVYTEAFF
TRBV29-1	TRBJ1-2	CSVHGSYGYTF
TRBV7-9	TRBJ2-3	CASRASGSTPDTQYF
TRBV7-3	TRBJ2-3	CASSSKLAGGTDTQYF
TRBV7-2	TRBJ2-1	CASSLDVRISSYNEQFF
TRBV6-6	TRBJ2-7	CASSYAEISYEQYF
TRBV20-1	TRBJ2-3	CSASVRTGADTQYF